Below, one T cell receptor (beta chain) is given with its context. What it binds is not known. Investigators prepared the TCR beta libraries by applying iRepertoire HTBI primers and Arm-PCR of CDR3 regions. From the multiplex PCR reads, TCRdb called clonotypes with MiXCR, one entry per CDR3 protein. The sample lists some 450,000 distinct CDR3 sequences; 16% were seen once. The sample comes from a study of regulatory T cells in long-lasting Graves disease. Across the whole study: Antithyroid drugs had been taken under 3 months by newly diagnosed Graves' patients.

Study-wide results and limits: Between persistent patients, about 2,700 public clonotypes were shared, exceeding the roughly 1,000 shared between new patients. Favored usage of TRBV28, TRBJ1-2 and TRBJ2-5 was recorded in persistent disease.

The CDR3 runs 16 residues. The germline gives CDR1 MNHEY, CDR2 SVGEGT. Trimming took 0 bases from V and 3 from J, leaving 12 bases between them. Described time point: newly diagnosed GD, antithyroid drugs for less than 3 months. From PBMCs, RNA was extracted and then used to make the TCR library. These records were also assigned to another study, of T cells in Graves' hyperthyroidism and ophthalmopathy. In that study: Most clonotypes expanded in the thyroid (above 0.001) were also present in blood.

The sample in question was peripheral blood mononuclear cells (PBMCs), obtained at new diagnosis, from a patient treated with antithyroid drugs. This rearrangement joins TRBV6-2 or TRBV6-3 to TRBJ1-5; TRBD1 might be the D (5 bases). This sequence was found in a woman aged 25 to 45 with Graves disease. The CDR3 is CASSYSIGGNNQPQHF. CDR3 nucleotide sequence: TGTGCCAGCAGTTACTCGATCGGGGGGAACAATCAGCCCCAGCATTTT.